These T cell receptor beta chains were read from a single sample in a study of blood T cell repertoires in COVID-19. TCRdb keeps only in-frame clones here, not all; method: immunoSEQ multiplex PCR. The sample has about 270,000 clones, around 90% seen once. The sequenced sample consisted of PBMCs or T cells enriched from blood (not recorded which). The receptors were gathered from a woman in her 50s who had recovered from COVID-19. CDR3s include the opening cysteine and the closing phenylalanine or tryptophan. A D gene is named only where the DNA matches it firmly. The size entry is marked missing in some rows and otherwise reads once, few, many or a size class.

size: -
V: TRBV3-1/TRBV3-2
J: TRBJ1-4
D: TRBD1
length: 14
DNA: TGTGCCAGCAGCCGACGACAGGGGCGTGAAAAACTGTTTTTT
CDR3: CASSRRQGREKLFF

size: once
V: TRBV28
J: TRBJ2-1
D: TRBD2
length: 15
DNA: TGTGCCAGCAGGACCGGACTAGCGGGAGAGAATGAGCAGTTCTTC
CDR3: CASRTGLAGENEQFF

size: -
V: TRBV6-6
J: TRBJ2-1
D: TRBD2
length: 16
DNA: TGTGCCAGCAGTCAAAGCGGGGCGGCCTCCTACAATGAGCAGTTCTTC
CDR3: CASSQSGAASYNEQFF

size: -
V: TRBV11-2
J: TRBJ1-1
D: -
length: 13
DNA: TGTGCCAGTAGGACGGGGGGGAACACTGAAGCTTTCTTT
CDR3: CASRTGGNTEAFF

size: -
V: TRBV10-3
J: TRBJ2-7
D: -
length: 15
DNA: TGTGCCATCAGTGGAGTCCACAGTCAATCCTACGAGCAGTACTTC
CDR3: CAISGVHSQSYEQYF

size: -
V: TRBV5-4
J: TRBJ1-2
D: TRBD1
length: 16
DNA: TGTGCCAGCAGGGACCGGGACAGGGGGCGCGCCTATGGCTACACCTTC
CDR3: CASRDRDRGRAYGYTF

size: -
V: TRBV4-2
J: TRBJ2-7
D: TRBD2
length: 15
DNA: TGTGCCAGCAGCCAACCGGGACTAGAAACCTACGAGCAGTACTTC
CDR3: CASSQPGLETYEQYF

size: -
V: TRBV25-1
J: TRBJ1-6
D: TRBD1
length: 15
DNA: TGTGCCAGCAGCGCTAGTCGACAGGGAAATTCACCCCTCCACTTT
CDR3: CASSASRQGNSPLHF

size: -
V: TRBV5-1
J: TRBJ2-4
D: -
length: 13
DNA: TGCGCCAGCAGCGCGGGTTTAGCGGACGAACAGTACTTC
CDR3: CASSAGLADEQYF

size: -
V: TRBV6-6
J: TRBJ1-1
D: -
length: 14
DNA: TGTGCCAGCAGTTATAAGAGGGTGGACACTGAAGCTTTCTTT
CDR3: CASSYKRVDTEAFF

size: -
V: TRBV28
J: TRBJ2-1
D: TRBD1
length: 17
DNA: TGTGCCAGCAGCTCCCTTCTGGACAGGGGCCCCTCAAACTTCCAGTTCTTC
CDR3: CASSSLLDRGPSNFQFF

size: few
V: TRBV18
J: TRBJ1-1
D: -
length: 15
DNA: TGTGCCAGCTCACCTAATTGGGCTCCGAACACTGAAGCTTTCTTT
CDR3: CASSPNWAPNTEAFF

size: -
V: TRBV25-1
J: TRBJ1-1
D: -
length: 13
DNA: TGTGCCAGCAAGGTTGGAGGGAACACTGAAGCTTTCTTT
CDR3: CASKVGGNTEAFF

size: -
V: TRBV7-2
J: TRBJ2-1
D: TRBD1
length: 15
DNA: TGTGCCAGCAGCACCCGACAGGGGGCCTACAATGAGCAGTTCTTC
CDR3: CASSTRQGAYNEQFF

size: -
V: TRBV6-5
J: TRBJ1-2
D: -
length: 15
DNA: TGTGCCAGCACTTTAAAAGGGGGTTTTAACTATGGCTACACCTTC
CDR3: CASTLKGGFNYGYTF

size: once
V: TRBV28
J: TRBJ2-5
D: -
length: 13
DNA: TGTGCCAGCAGGCCACACCCGCAAGAGACCCAGTACTTC
CDR3: CASRPHPQETQYF

size: -
V: TRBV15
J: TRBJ2-3
D: TRBD2
length: 16
DNA: TGTGCCACCAGCGCGGGAGGGCCGAGTTCAACAGATACGCAGTATTTT
CDR3: CATSAGGPSSTDTQYF

size: -
V: TRBV6-5
J: TRBJ1-1
D: -
length: 13
DNA: TGTGCCAGCAGGGATGGACAACTTTTTGAAGCTTTCTTT
CDR3: CASRDGQLFEAFF

size: -
V: TRBV7-9
J: TRBJ1-3
D: TRBD1
length: 15
DNA: TGTGCCAGCAGCGCTTCAGGGGGCTCTGGAAACACCATATATTTT
CDR3: CASSASGGSGNTIYF

size: -
V: TRBV7-9
J: TRBJ1-1
D: TRBD1
length: 14
DNA: TGTGCCAGCGGGGACAGGGGGCGAAACACTGAAGCTTTCTTT
CDR3: CASGDRGRNTEAFF

size: -
V: TRBV28
J: TRBJ1-2
D: -
length: 15
DNA: TGTGCCAGCGACAATGAGTGGAGTGGGGGCGCAGGCTACACCTTC
CDR3: CASDNEWSGGAGYTF

size: -
V: TRBV28
J: TRBJ1-6
D: -
length: 15
DNA: TGTGCCAGCAGTTTATTCGGCAGGGGAATATCACCCCTCCACTTT
CDR3: CASSLFGRGISPLHF

size: -
V: TRBV19
J: TRBJ2-7
D: TRBD1
length: 15
DNA: TGTGCCAGTAGTAGGAACCGGGACAGGGTCGACGAGCAGTACTTC
CDR3: CASSRNRDRVDEQYF

size: -
V: TRBV6-5
J: TRBJ2-3
D: -
length: 13
DNA: TGTGCCAGCAGTCCTCACACCACAGATACGCAGTATTTT
CDR3: CASSPHTTDTQYF

size: -
V: TRBV28
J: TRBJ1-2
D: -
length: 13
DNA: TGTGCCAGCAGTTTAGCAGAACCCTATGGCTACACCTTC
CDR3: CASSLAEPYGYTF

size: -
V: TRBV10-1
J: TRBJ1-1
D: TRBD1
length: 15
DNA: TGCGCCAGCAGTGAGGACAGGGGGAGGAACACTGAAGCTTTCTTT
CDR3: CASSEDRGRNTEAFF